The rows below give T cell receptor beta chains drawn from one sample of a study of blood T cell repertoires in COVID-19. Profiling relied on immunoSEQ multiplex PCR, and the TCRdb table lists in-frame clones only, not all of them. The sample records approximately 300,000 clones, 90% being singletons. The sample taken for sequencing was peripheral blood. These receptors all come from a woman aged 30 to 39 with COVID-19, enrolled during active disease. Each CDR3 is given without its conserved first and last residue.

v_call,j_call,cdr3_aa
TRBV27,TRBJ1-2,ASSVSSGTSYGYT
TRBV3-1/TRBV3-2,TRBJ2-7,ASRPSLMTGGKDEQY
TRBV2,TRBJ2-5,ASSVLGDETQY
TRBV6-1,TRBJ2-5,ASSEPNRVGVQETQY
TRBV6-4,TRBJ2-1,ASSDIQREIDEQF
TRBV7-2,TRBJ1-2,ASSYTGALANYGYT
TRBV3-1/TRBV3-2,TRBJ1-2,ASSPGTGPIYGYT
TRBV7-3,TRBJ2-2,ASSSPPRLAGTGELF
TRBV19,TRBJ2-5,ASRGDGRAQETQY
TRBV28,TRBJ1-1,ASSLNRGTEAF
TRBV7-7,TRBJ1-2,ASSVQGAQANYGYT
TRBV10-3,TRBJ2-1,AIRNDGRSPPYNEQF
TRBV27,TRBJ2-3,ASSPLVGTDTQY
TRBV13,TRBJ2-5,ASSSPFPGQGAETQY
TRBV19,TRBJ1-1,ASSMGTGIAEAF
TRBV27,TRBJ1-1,ASFRGLTEAF
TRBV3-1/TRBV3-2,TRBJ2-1,ASSQAGKTYNEQF
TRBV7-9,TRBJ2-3,ASSSDRGSDTQY
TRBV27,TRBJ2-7,ASSLRSSVEQY
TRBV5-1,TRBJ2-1,ASSLEVGAGGNEQF
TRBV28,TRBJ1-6,ASSIAGGSSPLH
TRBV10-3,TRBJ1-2,AISGDGGYT
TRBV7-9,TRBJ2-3,ASSLDFSVTLFWDTQY
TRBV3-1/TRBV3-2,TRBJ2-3,ASSPRLETSTDTQY
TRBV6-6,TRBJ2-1,ASSYSKARGDEQF
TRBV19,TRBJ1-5,ASSRRDRAIQPQH
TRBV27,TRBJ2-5,ASSWSGRPETQY
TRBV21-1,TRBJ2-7,ASSSRTGEVIEQY
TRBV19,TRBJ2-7,ASSPRFSSYEQY
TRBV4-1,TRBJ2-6,ASSQVAGTRSSGANVLT
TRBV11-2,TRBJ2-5,ASSLRETQY
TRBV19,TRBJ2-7,ASSTWDRGPEQY
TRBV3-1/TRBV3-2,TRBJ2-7,ASRLGTGTIYEQY
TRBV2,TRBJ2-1,ASSEVSYNEQF
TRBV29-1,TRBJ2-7,SVEDFPLSGRPYEQY
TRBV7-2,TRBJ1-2,ASSQDRFYGYT
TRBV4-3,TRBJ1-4,ASSQGPNGGAGEKLF
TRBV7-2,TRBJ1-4,ASSQRTGLGEKLF
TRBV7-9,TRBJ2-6,ASSSVGAGLRGANVLT
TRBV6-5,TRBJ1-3,ASSYDGLGGNTIY
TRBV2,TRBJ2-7,ASRARSGRSAYEQY
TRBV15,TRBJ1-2,ATSRDYVAKSDGYT
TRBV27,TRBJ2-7,ASRPGREAYEQY
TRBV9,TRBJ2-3,ASSGTGVLDTQY
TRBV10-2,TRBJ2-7,ASSSRGNYEQY
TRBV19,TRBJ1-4,ASSGQGVREKLF
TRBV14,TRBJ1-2,ASSQDRGYGYT
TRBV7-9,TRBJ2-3,ASSLGGGGTDTQY
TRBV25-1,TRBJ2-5,ASSPGGLTQETQY
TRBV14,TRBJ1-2,ASSQAPDRAGYT
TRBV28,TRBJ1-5,ASSLVVRGAGDQPQH
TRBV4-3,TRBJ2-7,ASSQAYGGGYEQY
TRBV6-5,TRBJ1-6,ASTPGGAYNSPLH
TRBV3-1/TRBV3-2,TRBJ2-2,ASSHNPGLAGSTGELF
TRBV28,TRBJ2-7,ASSSTGTSGYEQY
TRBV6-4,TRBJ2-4,ASSDSGSDIQY
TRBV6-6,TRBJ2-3,ASSYPGQGTDTQY
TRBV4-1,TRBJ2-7,ASSQDPHPGGFSEQY
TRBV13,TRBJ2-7,ASSLGDSPYEQY